The present TCR beta chain was sequenced within a study of blood T cell repertoires in COVID-19. Trimming cost V 6 bases and J 1 base, with 7 bases left between them. The CDR3 is 13 amino acids. This clone was observed a few times. Authors' processing steps: Quantification of nucleated cells was approximated via reference gene primer amplification. TCRdb's copy holds only in-frame clones and misses some; the assay was immunoSEQ multiplex PCR. For V, J and clone size, that table is used; D and trimming come from the DNA. The sample has 150,000 to 200,000 clones, over 80% seen once. The chain recombines TRBV12-3 or TRBV12-4 with TRBJ1-3, with D hard to call. Sequencing used peripheral blood. The TCR comes from an older woman with acute or convalescent COVID-19. The CDR3 sequence is CASSQQSGNTIYF. CDR3 DNA: TGTGCCAGCAGCCAACAATCTGGAAACACCATATATTTT.